This T cell receptor (beta chain) was captured by sequencing in a study of T cells in Graves' hyperthyroidism and ophthalmopathy. Regarding the study as a whole: Ophthalmopathy prediction by the model preceded onset by a median approximately six months.

This clonotype was counted many times. The antigen is undetermined. TCR beta CDR3 regions were amplified from RNA. TCR CDR3 underwent first-round RT-PCR with the HTBI primer set. From the multiplex PCR reads, TCRdb called clonotypes with MiXCR, one entry per CDR3 protein. The profile shows hundreds of thousands of distinct CDR3 sequences, roughly 15% of them singletons. The sequence was obtained from a woman between 45 and 65 years old with Graves' ophthalmopathy. The specimen sequenced was blood.

The CDR3 region is CASSTPGQGYEQYF. In DNA, the CDR3 is TGTGCCAGCAGCACCCCGGGACAGGGTTACGAGCAGTACTTC. V gene TRBV28 combines with J gene TRBJ2-7, with 9 bases matching TRBD1. The CDR3 runs to 14 residues. V gave up 6 bases and J gave up 4 bases; unmatched junction bases: 7. Germline V gene sequence: CDR1 MDHEN, CDR2 SYDVKM.